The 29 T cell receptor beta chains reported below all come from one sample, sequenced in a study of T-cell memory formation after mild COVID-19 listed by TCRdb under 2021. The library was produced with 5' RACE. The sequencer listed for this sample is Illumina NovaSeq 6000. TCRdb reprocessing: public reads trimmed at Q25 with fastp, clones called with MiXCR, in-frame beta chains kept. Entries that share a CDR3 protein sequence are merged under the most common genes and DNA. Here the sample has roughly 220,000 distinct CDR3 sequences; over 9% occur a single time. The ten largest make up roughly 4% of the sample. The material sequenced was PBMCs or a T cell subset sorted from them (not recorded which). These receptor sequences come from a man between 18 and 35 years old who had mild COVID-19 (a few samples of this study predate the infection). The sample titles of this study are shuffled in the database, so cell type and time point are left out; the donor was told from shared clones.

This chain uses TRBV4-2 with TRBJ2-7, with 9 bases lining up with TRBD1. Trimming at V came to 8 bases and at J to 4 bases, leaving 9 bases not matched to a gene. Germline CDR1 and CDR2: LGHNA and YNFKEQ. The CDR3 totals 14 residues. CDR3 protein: CASAGTGLPYEQYV. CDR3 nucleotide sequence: TGTGCCAGCGCCGGGACAGGGCTTCCTTACGAGCAGTACGTC.

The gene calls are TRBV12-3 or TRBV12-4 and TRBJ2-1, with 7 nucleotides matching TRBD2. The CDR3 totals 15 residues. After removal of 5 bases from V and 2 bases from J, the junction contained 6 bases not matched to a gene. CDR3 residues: CASSRAGRAYNEQFF. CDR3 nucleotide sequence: TGTGCCAGCAGTAGGGCAGGGAGGGCCTACAATGAGCAGTTCTTC.

The CDR3 region is CASSGTPQETQYF. In DNA form, the CDR3 reads TGTGCCAGCAGCGGGACACCCCAAGAGACCCAGTACTTC. This chain connects TRBV11-2 to TRBJ2-5; a possible D gene is TRBD1 (6 bases). This CDR3 has 13 residues. The V end was cut by 5 bases, the J end by 1 base, with 8 bases between. Per the germline V gene, CDR1 is SGHAT and CDR2 is FQNNGV. Complete variable domain (other parts from reference TRBV11-2 and TRBJ2-5): EAGVAQSPRYKIIEKRQSVAFWCNPISGHATLYWYQQILGQGPKLLIQFQNNGVVDDSQLPKDRFSAERLKGVDSTLKIQPAKLEDSAVYLCASSGTPQETQYFGPGTRLLVL.

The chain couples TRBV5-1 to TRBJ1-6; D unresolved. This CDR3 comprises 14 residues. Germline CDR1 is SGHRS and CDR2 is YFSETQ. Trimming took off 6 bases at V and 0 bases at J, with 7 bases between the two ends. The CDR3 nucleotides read TGCGCCAGCACTTCAGGCTCCTATAATTCACCCCTCCACTTT. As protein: CASTSGSYNSPLHF.

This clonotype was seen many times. This CDR3 is CASSPSGVSNQPQHF. CDR3 DNA: TGTGCCAGCAGTCCCTCCGGGGTTAGCAATCAGCCCCAGCATTTT. The chain recombines TRBV12-3 or TRBV12-4 with TRBJ1-5; D is ambiguous. The V end was cut by 5 bases, the J end by 0 bases, with 11 bases between. The CDR3 has 15 amino acids.

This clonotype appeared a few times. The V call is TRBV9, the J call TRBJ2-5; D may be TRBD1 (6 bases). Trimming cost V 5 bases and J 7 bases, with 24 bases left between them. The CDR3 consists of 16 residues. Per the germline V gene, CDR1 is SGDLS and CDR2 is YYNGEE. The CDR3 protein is CASSEVASGGGGTQYF. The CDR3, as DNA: TGTGCCAGCAGTGAGGTAGCGAGTGGGGGCGGCGGGACCCAGTACTTC.

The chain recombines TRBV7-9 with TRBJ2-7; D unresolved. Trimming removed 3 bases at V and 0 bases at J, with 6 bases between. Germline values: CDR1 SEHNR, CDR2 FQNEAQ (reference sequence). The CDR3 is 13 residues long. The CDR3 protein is CASSLYSSYEQYV. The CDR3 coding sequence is TGTGCCAGCAGCTTGTACAGCTCCTACGAGCAGTACGTC.

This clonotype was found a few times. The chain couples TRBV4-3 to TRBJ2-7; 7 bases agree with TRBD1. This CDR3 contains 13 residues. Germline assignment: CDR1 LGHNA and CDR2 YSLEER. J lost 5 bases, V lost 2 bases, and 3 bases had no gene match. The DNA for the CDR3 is TGCGCCAGCAGCCAATACAGGGGCCACGAGCAGTACTTC. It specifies CASSQYRGHEQYF.

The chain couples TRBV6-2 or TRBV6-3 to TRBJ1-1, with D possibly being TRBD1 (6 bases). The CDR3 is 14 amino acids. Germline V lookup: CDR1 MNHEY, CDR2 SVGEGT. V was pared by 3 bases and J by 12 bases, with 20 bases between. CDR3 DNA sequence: TGTGCCAGCAGTTATCCCGGAGGGGGGCTAACAACTTTCTTT. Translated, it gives CASSYPGGGLTTFF.

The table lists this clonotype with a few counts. The CDR3 protein is CASSRTGIALNTEAFF. DNA of the CDR3: TGTGCCAGCAGTCGAACCGGTATAGCTTTAAACACTGAAGCTTTCTTT. The genes are TRBV6-5 and TRBJ1-1, with D uncertain. V was clipped by 5 bases and J by 2 bases, with 18 bases between them. The CDR3 consists of 16 residues. Per germline, CDR1 MNHEY and CDR2 SVGAGI.

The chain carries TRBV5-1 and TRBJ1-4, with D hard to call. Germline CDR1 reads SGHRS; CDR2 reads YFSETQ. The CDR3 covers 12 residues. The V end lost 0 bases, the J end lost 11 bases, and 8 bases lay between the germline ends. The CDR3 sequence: CASSLGGKKLFF. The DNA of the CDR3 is TGCGCCAGCAGCTTGGGAGGGAAGAAACTGTTTTTT.

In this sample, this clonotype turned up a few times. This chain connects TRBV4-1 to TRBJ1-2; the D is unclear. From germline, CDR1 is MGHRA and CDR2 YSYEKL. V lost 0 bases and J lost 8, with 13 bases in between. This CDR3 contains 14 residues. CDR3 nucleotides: TGCGCCAGCAGCCAAGACAGAGCCGCGGGGGGCTACACCTTC. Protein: CASSQDRAAGGYTF.

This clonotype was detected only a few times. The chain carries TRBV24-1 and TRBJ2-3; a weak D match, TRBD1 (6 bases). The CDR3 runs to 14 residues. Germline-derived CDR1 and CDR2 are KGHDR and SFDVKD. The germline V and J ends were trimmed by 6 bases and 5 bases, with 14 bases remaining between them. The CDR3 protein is CATSPSGVLDTQYF. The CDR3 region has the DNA TGTGCCACCAGTCCCTCAGGGGTGCTAGATACGCAGTATTTT.

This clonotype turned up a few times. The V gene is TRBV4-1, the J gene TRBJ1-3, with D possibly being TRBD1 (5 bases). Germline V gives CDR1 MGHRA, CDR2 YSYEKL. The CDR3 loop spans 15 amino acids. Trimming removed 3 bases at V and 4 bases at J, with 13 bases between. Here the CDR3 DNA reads TGCGCCAGCAGCCAGATTCAGGGTGGCGGAAACACCATATATTTT. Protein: CASSQIQGGGNTIYF.

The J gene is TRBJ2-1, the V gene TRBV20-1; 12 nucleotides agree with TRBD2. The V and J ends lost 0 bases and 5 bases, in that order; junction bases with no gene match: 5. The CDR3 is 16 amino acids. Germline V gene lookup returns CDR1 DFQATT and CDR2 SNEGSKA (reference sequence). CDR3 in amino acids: CSARDLLAGGNNEQFF. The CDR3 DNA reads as TGCAGTGCTAGAGATCTGCTAGCGGGGGGGAACAATGAGCAGTTCTTC.

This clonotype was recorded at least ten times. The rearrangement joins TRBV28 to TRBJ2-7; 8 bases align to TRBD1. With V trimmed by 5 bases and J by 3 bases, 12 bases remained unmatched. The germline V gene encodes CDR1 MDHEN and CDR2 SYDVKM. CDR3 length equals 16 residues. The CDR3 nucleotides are TGTGCCAGCAGTCCCTCCGGACAGGGAAGTTTCTACGAGCAGTACGTC. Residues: CASSPSGQGSFYEQYV.

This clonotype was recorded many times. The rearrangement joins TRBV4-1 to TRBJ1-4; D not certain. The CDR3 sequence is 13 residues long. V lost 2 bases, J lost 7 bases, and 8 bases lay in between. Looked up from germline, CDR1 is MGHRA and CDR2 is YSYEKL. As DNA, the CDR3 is TGCGCCAGCAGCCAATTACGGTCTGAAAAACTGTTTTTT. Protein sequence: CASSQLRSEKLFF.

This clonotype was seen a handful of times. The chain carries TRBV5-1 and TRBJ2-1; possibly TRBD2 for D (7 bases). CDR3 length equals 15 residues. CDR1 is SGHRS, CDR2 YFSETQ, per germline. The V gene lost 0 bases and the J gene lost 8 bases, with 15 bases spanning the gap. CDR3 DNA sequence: TGCGCCAGCAGCTTGGCGGGGGGCCCCTCGGATGAGCAGTTCTTC. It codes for CASSLAGGPSDEQFF.

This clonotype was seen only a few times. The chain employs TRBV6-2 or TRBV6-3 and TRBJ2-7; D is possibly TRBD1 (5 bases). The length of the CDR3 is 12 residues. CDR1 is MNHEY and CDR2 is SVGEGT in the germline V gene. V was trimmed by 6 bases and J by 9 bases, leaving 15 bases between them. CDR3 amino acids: CASSHRQSSQYV. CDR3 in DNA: TGTGCCAGCAGCCACCGACAGTCCTCGCAGTACGTC.

The CDR3 is CASRMGLAGGPSADTQYF. CDR3 coding DNA: TGTGCCAGCAGAATGGGACTAGCGGGGGGGCCATCGGCAGATACGCAGTATTTT. J is TRBJ2-3 and V is TRBV7-6; 16 positions agree with TRBD2. In germline, CDR1 is SGHVS, CDR2 FNYEAQ. After removal of 6 bases from V and 4 bases from J, the junction contained 10 bases not matched to a gene. CDR3 length: 18 amino acids.

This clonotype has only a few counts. DNA of the CDR3: TGTGCCAGCAAGCTAGGGGGGGCAGATACGCAGTATTTT. The encoded protein is CASKLGGADTQYF. The chain couples TRBV7-2 to TRBJ2-3; D might be TRBD2 (7 bases). The CDR3 sequence is 13 residues long. The V gene lost 7 bases and the J gene lost 4 bases, with 12 bases spanning the gap. The germline V gene encodes CDR1 SGHTA and CDR2 FQGNSA.

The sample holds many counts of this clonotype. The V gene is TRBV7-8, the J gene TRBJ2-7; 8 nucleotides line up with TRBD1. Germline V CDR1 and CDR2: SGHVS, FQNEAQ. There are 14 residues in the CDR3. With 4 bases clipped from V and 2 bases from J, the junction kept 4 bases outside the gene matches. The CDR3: CASSYRQGTYEQYV. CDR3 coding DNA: TGTGCCAGCAGCTACCGACAGGGGACCTACGAGCAGTACGTC.

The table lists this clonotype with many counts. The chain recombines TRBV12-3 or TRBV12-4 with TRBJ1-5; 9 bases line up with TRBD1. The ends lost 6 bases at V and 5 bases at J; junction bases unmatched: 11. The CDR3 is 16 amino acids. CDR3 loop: CASSPTQGAVYQPQHF. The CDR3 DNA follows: TGTGCCAGCAGCCCGACACAGGGGGCTGTATATCAGCCCCAGCATTTT.

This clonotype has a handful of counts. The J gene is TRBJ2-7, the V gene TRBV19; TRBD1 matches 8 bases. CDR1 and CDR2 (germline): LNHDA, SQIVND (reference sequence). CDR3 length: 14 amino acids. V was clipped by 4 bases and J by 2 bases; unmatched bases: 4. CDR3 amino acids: CASSRQGITYEQYF. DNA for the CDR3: TGTGCCAGTAGTAGACAGGGGATAACCTACGAGCAGTACTTC.

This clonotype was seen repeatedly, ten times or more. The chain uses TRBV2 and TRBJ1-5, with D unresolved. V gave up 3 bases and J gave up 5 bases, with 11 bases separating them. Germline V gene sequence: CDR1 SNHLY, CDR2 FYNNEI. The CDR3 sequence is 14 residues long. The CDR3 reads CASSDIGGDQPQHF. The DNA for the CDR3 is TGTGCCAGCAGTGACATAGGAGGAGATCAGCCCCAGCATTTT. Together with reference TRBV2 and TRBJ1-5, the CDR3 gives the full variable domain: EPEVTQTPSHQVTQMGQEVILRCVPISNHLYFYWYRQILGQKVEFLVSFYNNEISEKSEIFDDQFSVERPDGSNFTLKIRSTKLEDSAMYFCASSDIGGDQPQHFGDGTRLSIL.

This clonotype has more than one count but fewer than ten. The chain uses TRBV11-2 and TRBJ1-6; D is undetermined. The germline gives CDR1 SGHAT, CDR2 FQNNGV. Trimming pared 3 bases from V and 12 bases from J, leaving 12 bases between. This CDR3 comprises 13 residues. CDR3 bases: TGTGCCAGCAGCTTTCCGGGGTCGGAACCCCTCCACTTT. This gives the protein CASSFPGSEPLHF.

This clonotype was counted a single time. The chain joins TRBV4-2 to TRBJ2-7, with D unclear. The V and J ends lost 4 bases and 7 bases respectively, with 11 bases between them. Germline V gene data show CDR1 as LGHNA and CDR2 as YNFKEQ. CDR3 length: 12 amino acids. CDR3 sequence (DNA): TGTGCCAGCAGCCGCGTAAACGGGGAGCAGTACGTC. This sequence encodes CASSRVNGEQYV.

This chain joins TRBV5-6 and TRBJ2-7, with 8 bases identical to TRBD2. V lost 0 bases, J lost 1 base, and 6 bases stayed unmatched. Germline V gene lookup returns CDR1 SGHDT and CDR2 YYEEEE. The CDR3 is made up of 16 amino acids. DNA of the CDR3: TGTGCCAGCAGCTTGGCAGTAGCGGGGATTTCCTACGAGCAGTACTTC. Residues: CASSLAVAGISYEQYF.

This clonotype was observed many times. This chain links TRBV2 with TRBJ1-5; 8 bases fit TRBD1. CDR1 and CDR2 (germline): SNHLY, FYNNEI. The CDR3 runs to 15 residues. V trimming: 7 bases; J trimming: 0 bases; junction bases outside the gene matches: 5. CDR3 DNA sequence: TGTGCCAGCAAGCAGGGGGCGAGTAGCAATCAGCCCCAGCATTTT. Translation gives CASKQGASSNQPQHF.